This T cell receptor (beta chain) derives from a study of cytomegalovirus exposure and HLA in healthy donors. Study-wide results and caveats: Apparent HLA restriction characterized most CMV-associated TCR beta chains in a later analysis.

As to this clone: What it binds is unknown.

The PCR contained 60 Vbeta and 13 Jbeta primers. The assay was immunoSEQ multiplex PCR, and TCRdb's table has in-frame clones only and misses some. Among roughly 100,000 clones, roughly 76% were seen once, and the ten largest hold around 17%. The CDR3 is 20 amino acids. The sample was PBMCs. The V and J genes are TRBV21-1 and TRBJ1-3; the D call of TRBD1 is as the table states it, not checked on the DNA. TRBV21-1 is deemed a pseudogene. The source is an older woman in good health and CMV-seropositive. CDR3 region: CASSKRTNRGQLPLWGTIYF. As DNA, the CDR3 is TGTGCCAGCAGCAAACGTACAAACAGGGGTCAACTACCTCTGTGGGGCACCATATATTTT.